This TCR beta chain was obtained from a study of shared clonotypes between healthy human individuals. Germline V gene data show CDR1 as MDHEN and CDR2 as SYDVKM. V lost 0 bases and J lost 0, with 8 bases in between. The CDR3 spans 16 residues. This clone was observed once. In the naive CD8 group, cells lacked CD45RO and were positively selected for CCR7, so terminally differentiated effector memory CD45RA+ cells were left out. The donor cohort consisted entirely of Caucasian adults residing in Nashville, Tennessee. Across several immunoSEQ plates, the genomic DNA of each subset was split evenly. Here immunoSEQ multiplex PCR was the method, and the copy in TCRdb shows in-frame clones only, minus some. The data show over 2,000,000 clones, with roughly 93% seen just once and more than 1.5% held by the top ten.

The sequence derives from a man aged 18 to 29 in good health. Some clones in this sample may be carry-over from other donors' samples. Sequencing was performed on naive CD8+ T cells from PBMCs. The J gene is TRBJ2-2, the V gene TRBV28; D not certain. CDR3 sequence reads: CASSLWVDPNTGELFF. CDR3 bases: TGTGCCAGCAGTTTATGGGTCGACCCGAACACCGGGGAGCTGTTTTTT.